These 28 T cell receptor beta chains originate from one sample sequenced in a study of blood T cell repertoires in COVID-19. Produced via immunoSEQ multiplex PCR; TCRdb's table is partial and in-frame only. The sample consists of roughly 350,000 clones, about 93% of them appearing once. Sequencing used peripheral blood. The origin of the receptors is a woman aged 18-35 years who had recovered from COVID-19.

The CDR3 loop reads CASSTGTGGHNEQFF. The CDR3 DNA reads as TGTGCCAGCAGCACGGGGACAGGGGGCCACAATGAGCAGTTCTTC. The chain couples TRBV5-6 to TRBJ2-1; 12 positions match TRBD1. The germline CDR1 and CDR2 sequences are SGHDT and YYEEEE. The CDR3 totals 15 residues. The V segment lost 4 bases and the J segment 5 bases; nucleotides outside the gene matches: 4.

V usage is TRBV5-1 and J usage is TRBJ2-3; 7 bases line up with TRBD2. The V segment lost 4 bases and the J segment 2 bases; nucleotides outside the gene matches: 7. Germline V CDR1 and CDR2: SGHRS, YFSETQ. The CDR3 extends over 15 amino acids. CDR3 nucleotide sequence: TGCGCCAGCAGCCGGCTAGCGGACCTCACAGATACGCAGTATTTT. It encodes CASSRLADLTDTQYF. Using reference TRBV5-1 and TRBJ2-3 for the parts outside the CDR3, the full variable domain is KAGVTQTPRYLIKTRGQQVTLSCSPISGHRSVSWYQQTPGQGLQFLFEYFSETQRNKGNFPGRFSGRQFSNSRSEMNVSTLELGDSALYLCASSRLADLTDTQYFGPGTRLTVL.

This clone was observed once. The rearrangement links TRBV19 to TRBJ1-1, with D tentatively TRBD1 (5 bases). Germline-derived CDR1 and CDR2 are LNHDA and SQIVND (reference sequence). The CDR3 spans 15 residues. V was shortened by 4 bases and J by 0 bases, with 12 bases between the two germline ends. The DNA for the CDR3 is TGTGCCAGTAGTACCCTGCGACAGTTGAACACTGAAGCTTTCTTT. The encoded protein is CASSTLRQLNTEAFF.

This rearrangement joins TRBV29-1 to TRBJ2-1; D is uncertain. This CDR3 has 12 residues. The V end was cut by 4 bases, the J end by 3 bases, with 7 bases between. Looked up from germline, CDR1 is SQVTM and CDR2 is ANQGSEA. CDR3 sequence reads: CSVGLNYNEQFF. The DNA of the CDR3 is TGCAGCGTTGGGCTTAACTACAATGAGCAGTTCTTC.

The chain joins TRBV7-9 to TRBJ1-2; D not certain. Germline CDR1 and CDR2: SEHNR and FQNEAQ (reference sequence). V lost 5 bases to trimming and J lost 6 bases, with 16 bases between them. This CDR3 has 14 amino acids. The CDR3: CASSPTGKGHGYTF. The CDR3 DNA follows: TGTGCCAGCAGCCCCACCGGGAAAGGGCATGGCTACACCTTC.

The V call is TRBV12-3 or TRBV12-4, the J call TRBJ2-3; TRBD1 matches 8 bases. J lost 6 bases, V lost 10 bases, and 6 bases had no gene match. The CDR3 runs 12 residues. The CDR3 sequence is CATRQGTDTQYF. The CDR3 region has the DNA TGTGCCACCCGACAGGGGACGGATACGCAGTATTTT.

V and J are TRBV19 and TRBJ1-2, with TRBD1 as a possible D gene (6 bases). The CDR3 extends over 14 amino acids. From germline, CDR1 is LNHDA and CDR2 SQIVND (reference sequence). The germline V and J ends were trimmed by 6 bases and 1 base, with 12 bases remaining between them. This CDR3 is CASRLGQLNYGYTF. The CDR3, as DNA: TGTGCCAGTAGGTTAGGACAGCTTAACTATGGCTACACCTTC.

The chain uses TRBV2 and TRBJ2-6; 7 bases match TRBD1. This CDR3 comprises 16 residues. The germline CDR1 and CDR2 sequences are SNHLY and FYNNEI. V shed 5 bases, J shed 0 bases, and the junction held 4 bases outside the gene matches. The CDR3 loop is CASSNRQGSGANVLTF. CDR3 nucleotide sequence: TGTGCCAGCAGTAACCGACAGGGCTCTGGGGCCAACGTCCTGACTTTC.

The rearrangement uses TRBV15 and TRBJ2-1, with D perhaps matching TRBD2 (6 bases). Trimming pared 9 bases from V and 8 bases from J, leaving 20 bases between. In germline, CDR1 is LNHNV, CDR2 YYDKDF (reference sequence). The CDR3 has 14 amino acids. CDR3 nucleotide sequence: TGTGCCACAAAAACGAAACTGGGGGAGGATGAGCAGTTCTTC. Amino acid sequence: CATKTKLGEDEQFF.

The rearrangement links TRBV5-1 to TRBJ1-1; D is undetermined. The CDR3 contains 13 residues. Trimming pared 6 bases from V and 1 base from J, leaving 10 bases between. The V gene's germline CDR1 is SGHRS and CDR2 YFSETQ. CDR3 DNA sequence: TGCGCCAGCAAATCTCAGCGGAACACTGAAGCTTTCTTT. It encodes CASKSQRNTEAFF.

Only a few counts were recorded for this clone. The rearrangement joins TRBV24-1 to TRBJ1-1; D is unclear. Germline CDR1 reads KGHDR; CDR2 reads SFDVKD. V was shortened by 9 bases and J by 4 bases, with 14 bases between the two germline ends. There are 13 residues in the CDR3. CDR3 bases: TGTGCCACCGAACGAGCACGCGGCACTGAAGCTTTCTTT. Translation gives CATERARGTEAFF.

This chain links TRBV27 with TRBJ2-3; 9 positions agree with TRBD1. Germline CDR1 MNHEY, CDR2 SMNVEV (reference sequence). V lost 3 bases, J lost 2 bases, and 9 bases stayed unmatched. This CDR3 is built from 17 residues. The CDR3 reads CASSFVFGDRDTDTQYF. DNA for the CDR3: TGTGCCAGCAGTTTTGTCTTCGGGGACAGGGACACAGATACGCAGTATTTT.

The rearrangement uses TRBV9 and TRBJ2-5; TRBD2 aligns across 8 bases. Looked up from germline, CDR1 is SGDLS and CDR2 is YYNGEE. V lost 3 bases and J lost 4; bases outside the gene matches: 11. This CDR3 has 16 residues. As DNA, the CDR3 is TGTGCCAGCAGCGCCGGACTAGCCCTCCGGGGAGAGACCCAGTACTTC. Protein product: CASSAGLALRGETQYF. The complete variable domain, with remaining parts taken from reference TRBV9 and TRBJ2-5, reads DSGVTQTPKHLITATGQRVTLRCSPRSGDLSVYWYQQSLDQGLQFLIQYYNGEERAKGNILERFSAQQFPDLHSELNLSSLELGDSALYFCASSAGLALRGETQYFGPGTRLLVL.

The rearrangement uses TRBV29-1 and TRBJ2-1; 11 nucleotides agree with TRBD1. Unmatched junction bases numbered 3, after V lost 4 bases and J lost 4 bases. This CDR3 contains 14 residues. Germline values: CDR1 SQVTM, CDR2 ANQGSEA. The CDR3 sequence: CSVGGQGEYNEQFF. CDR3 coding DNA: TGCAGCGTTGGGGGACAGGGGGAATACAATGAGCAGTTCTTC.

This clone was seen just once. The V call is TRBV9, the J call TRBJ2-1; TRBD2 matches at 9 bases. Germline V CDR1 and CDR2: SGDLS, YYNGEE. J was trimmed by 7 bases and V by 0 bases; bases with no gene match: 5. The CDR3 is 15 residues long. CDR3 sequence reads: CASSVALAGANEQFF. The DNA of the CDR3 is TGTGCCAGCAGCGTAGCGTTAGCGGGAGCTAATGAGCAGTTCTTC.

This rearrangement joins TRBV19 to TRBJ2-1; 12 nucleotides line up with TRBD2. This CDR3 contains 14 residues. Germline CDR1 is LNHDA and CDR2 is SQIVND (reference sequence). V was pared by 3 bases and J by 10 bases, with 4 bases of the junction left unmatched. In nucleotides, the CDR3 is TGTGCCAGTAGTATCGGGCTAGCGGGAGGGGAGCAGTTCTTC. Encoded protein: CASSIGLAGGEQFF.

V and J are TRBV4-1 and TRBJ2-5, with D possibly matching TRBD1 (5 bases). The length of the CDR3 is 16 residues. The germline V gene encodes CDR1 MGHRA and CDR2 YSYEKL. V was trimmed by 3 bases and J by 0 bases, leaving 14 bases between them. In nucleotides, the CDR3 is TGCGCCAGCAGCCATGAAAGAAGGGGATACCAAGAGACCCAGTACTTC. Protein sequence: CASSHERRGYQETQYF.

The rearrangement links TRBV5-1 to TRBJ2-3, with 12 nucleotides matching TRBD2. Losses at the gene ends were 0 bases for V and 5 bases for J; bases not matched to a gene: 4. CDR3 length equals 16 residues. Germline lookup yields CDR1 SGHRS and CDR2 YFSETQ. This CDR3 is CASSLGTSGMGDTQYF. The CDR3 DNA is TGCGCCAGCAGCTTGGGGACTAGCGGGATGGGAGATACGCAGTATTTT. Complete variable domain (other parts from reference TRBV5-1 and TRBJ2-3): KAGVTQTPRYLIKTRGQQVTLSCSPISGHRSVSWYQQTPGQGLQFLFEYFSETQRNKGNFPGRFSGRQFSNSRSEMNVSTLELGDSALYLCASSLGTSGMGDTQYFGPGTRLTVL.

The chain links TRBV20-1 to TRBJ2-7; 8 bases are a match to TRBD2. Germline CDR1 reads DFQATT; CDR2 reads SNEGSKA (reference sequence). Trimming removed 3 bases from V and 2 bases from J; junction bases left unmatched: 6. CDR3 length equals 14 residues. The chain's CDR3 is CSASAGREAYEQYV. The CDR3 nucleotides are TGCAGTGCTAGTGCGGGGCGGGAGGCCTACGAGCAGTACGTC.

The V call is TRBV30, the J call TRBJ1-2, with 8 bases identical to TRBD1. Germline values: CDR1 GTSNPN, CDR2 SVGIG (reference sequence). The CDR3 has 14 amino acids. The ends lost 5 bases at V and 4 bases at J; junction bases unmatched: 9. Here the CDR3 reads CAWDRTGRGYGYTF. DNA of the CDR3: TGTGCCTGGGATCGGACAGGGCGAGGCTATGGCTACACCTTC.

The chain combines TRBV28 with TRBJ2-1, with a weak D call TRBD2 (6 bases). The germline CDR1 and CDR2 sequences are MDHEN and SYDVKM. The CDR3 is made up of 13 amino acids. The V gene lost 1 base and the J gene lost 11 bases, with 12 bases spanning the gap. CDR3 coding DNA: TGTGCCAGCAGTTTATTTGCGGGAAATCAGCAGTTCTTC. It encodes CASSLFAGNQQFF.

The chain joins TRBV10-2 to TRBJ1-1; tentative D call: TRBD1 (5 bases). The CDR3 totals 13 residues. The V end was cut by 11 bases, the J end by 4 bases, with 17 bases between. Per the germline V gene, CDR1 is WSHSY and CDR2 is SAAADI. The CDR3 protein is CAVGGTPGTEAFF. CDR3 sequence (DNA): TGCGCCGTGGGGGGGACTCCCGGCACTGAAGCTTTCTTT.

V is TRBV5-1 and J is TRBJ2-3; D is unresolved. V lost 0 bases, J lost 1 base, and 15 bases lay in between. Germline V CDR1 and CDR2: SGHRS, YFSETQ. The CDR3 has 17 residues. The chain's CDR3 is CASSLVSPGDRTDTQYF. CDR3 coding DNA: TGCGCCAGCAGCTTGGTTTCCCCAGGTGATCGCACAGATACGCAGTATTTT.

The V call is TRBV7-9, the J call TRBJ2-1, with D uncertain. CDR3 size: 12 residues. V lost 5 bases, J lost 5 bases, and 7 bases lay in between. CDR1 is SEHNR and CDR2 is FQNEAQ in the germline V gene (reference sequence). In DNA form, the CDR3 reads TGTGCCAGCAGCGCCGCGAACAATGAGCAGTTCTTC. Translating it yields CASSAANNEQFF.

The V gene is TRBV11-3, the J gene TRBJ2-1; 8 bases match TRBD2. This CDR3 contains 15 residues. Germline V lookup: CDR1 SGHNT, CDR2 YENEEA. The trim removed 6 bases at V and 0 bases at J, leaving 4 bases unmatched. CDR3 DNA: TGTGCCAGCAGGACGGGGGGGAGCTCCTACAATGAGCAGTTCTTC. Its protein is CASRTGGSSYNEQFF.

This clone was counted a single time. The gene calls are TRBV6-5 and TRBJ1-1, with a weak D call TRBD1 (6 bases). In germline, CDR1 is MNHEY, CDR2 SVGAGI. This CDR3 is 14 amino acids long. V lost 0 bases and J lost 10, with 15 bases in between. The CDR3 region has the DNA TGTGCCAGCAGTTACTCGATCGTTAGGGGGGGAGCTTTCTTT. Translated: CASSYSIVRGGAFF.

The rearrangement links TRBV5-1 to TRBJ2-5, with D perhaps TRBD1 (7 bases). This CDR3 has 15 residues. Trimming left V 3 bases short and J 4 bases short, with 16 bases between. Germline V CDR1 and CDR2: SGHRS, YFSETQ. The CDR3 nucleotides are TGCGCCAGCAGCTCGGAGGGGGCAGTGGCAGAGACCCAGTACTTC. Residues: CASSSEGAVAETQYF.

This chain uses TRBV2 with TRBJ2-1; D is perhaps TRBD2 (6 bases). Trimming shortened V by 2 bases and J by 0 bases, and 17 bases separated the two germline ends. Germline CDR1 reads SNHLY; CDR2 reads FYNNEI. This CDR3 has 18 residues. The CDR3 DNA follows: TGTGCCAGCAGTGAAAGGGACTTCCGTGCCATCTCCTACAATGAGCAGTTCTTC. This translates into CASSERDFRAISYNEQFF.